One TCR beta chain is described in this entry. Its specificity is not known. Germline trimming cut 7 bases from V and 4 bases from J; bases unmatched to any gene: 6. The CDR3 is 13 residues long. Looked up from germline, CDR1 is SNHLY and CDR2 is FYNNEI. The source of the sample is a study of cytomegalovirus exposure and HLA in healthy donors. The study's findings and limits: As a later analysis showed, a missense DCLRE1C variant was linked to trimming of TCR beta V- and J-genes.

Researchers ran the PCR with 60 Vbeta and 13 Jbeta primers. Only in-frame clones appear in the TCRdb table, and some are missing; sequencing was by immunoSEQ multiplex PCR. Of more than 250,000 clones detected, 70% to 90% appear once; the ten largest clones hold less than 2.5%. The sequence was obtained from a woman aged 18-30 years in good health and CMV-seronegative. What was sequenced was PBMCs. The rearrangement links TRBV2 to TRBJ1-2, with 7 bases matching TRBD1. The CDR3 DNA reads TGTGCCAGCACTGGACAGGCCCCCTATGGCTACACCTTC. Encoded protein: CASTGQAPYGYTF.